Listed below are T cell receptor beta chains from one sample, sequenced in a study of memory CD4+ T cells and cytomegalovirus serostatus. The repertoire was sequenced with immunoSEQ multiplex PCR; TCRdb's copy has only in-frame clones and lacks some. The sample records 40,000 to 55,000 clones, approximately 74% being singletons. The sample comprised memory CD4+ T cells from blood. These TCRs come from an adult in good health and CMV-seropositive. CDR3s include the opening cysteine and the closing phenylalanine or tryptophan. The D gene is left open where the match is weak. Part of the rows lack a size; the others show once, few, many or a class for expanded clones.

V gene	CDR3 length	D gene	J gene	clone size	CDR3 DNA	CDR3 protein
TRBV18	13	NA	TRBJ1-1	NA	TGTGCCAGCTCACCACGGCTTAACACTGAAGCTTTCTTT	CASSPRLNTEAFF
TRBV20-1	11	NA	TRBJ2-5	once	TGCAGTGCTCCCGCGGGAGAGACCCAGTACTTC	CSAPAGETQYF
TRBV5-1	15	TRBD2	TRBJ2-3	NA	TGCGCCAGCAGCCTGACTAGCGGGGGCACAGATACGCAGTATTTT	CASSLTSGGTDTQYF
TRBV5-6	12	NA	TRBJ2-5	few	TGTGCCAGCAGCTTGGTAGCGGAGACCCAGTACTTC	CASSLVAETQYF
TRBV19	14	NA	TRBJ1-1	NA	TGTGCCAGTACCCTTCAAGGGGAAAGCACTGAAGCTTTCTTT	CASTLQGESTEAFF
TRBV7-2	14	NA	TRBJ2-2	few	TGTGCCAGCAGCTTAGTGGTTAATACCGGGGAGCTGTTTTTT	CASSLVVNTGELFF
TRBV18	16	TRBD2	TRBJ2-3	NA	TGTGCCAGCTCACCACGCGGGGGGGCGCAGGGAGATACGCAGTATTTT	CASSPRGGAQGDTQYF
TRBV4-1	17	NA	TRBJ2-7	NA	TGCGCCAGCAGCCCCGCCCCGCTCGGGGGCCTCTCCTACGAGCAGTACTTC	CASSPAPLGGLSYEQYF
TRBV5-1	15	TRBD1	TRBJ2-7	few	TGCGCCAGCAGCACTACCCAGGGGGCACGATACGAGCAGTACTTC	CASSTTQGARYEQYF
TRBV5-6	12	NA	TRBJ1-6	NA	TGTGCCAGCAGCAACATCAATTCACCCCTCCACTTT	CASSNINSPLHF
TRBV6-1	15	TRBD1	TRBJ2-7	NA	TGTGCCAGCAGTGAAGCTCCGGGACAGGGGTACGAGCAGTACTTC	CASSEAPGQGYEQYF
TRBV6-4	16	TRBD1	TRBJ2-7	NA	TGTGCCAGCAAGTGTGGGAGACAGGGACGTTACTACGAGCAGTACTTC	CASKCGRQGRYYEQYF
TRBV6-5	13	TRBD2	TRBJ2-5	once	TGTGCCAGCAGCTATGAGCGGGGCGAGACCCAGTACTTC	CASSYERGETQYF
TRBV7-8	16	TRBD1	TRBJ2-2	NA	TGTGCCAGCAGCTTGATGACAGGGGGCTTGACCGGGGAGCTGTTTTTT	CASSLMTGGLTGELFF
TRBV5-1	16	NA	TRBJ1-1	NA	TGCGCCAGCAGCTTGGCGGGGGGAGTCATGAACACTGAAGCTTTCTTT	CASSLAGGVMNTEAFF
TRBV6-6	15	TRBD2	TRBJ2-3	NA	TGTGCCAGCAGTCAATCTAGCGGGGGGAGGGATACGCAGTATTTT	CASSQSSGGRDTQYF
TRBV5-1	15	TRBD2	TRBJ2-7	NA	TGCGCCAGCAGCTTGGAGCCTAGCGGTCTAGGGGAGCAGTACTTC	CASSLEPSGLGEQYF
TRBV5-1	14	NA	TRBJ1-3	NA	TGCGCCAGCAGCTTGGGGGCAGCTGGAAACACCATATATTTT	CASSLGAAGNTIYF
TRBV11-2	15	TRBD2	TRBJ2-5	NA	TGTGCCAGCAGCCAACAAGGACTAGCGGGGGTGACCCAGTACTTC	CASSQQGLAGVTQYF
TRBV6-5	14	TRBD1	TRBJ1-4	NA	TGTGCCAGCAGCGTCGACAGGGGTGATGAAAAACTGTTTTTT	CASSVDRGDEKLFF
TRBV6-6	13	NA	TRBJ1-2	NA	TGTGCCAGCAGTTACTCAAACACTCGCGGCTACACCTTC	CASSYSNTRGYTF
TRBV5-1	14	NA	TRBJ1-3	NA	TGCGCCAGCAGCCCCACGAGCTCTGGAAACACCATATATTTT	CASSPTSSGNTIYF
TRBV4-3	15	NA	TRBJ1-4	NA	TGCGCCAGCAGCCAAGATCCAACGTTCGGTGAAAAACTGTTTTTT	CASSQDPTFGEKLFF
TRBV5-4	14	NA	TRBJ1-6	NA	TGTGCCAGCAGGGACGCCAGGGATAATTCACCCCTCCACTTT	CASRDARDNSPLHF
TRBV2	14	NA	TRBJ2-1	NA	TGTGCCAGCAGTGAGGGCCAGTTTAGTTCTGAGCAGTTCTTC	CASSEGQFSSEQFF
TRBV5-6	14	NA	TRBJ1-1	few	TGTGCCAGCAGCCGCGTGGGAGGGGGCACTGAAGCTTTCTTT	CASSRVGGGTEAFF
TRBV6-1	12	NA	TRBJ1-1	NA	TGTGCCAGCAGTGAAGTGTATAGGGGAGCTTTCTTT	CASSEVYRGAFF
TRBV7-2	14	TRBD1	TRBJ1-4	NA	TGTGCCAGCAGCTCGGACAGGGGTAATGAAAAACTGTTTTTT	CASSSDRGNEKLFF
TRBV11-3	14	NA	TRBJ2-3	few	TGTGCCAGCAGTCGGGCAGGCAAAGCAGATACGCAGTATTTT	CASSRAGKADTQYF
TRBV7-2	17	NA	TRBJ1-3	NA	TGTGCCAGCAGCTTCCGATCAGGGAGGATGTCTGGAAACACCATATATTTT	CASSFRSGRMSGNTIYF
TRBV19	13	NA	TRBJ2-3	NA	TGTGCCAGTAGCGGTGACAGGTCCGATACGCAGTATTTT	CASSGDRSDTQYF
TRBV29-1	18	TRBD2	TRBJ2-1	NA	TGCAGCGTGGGAGGGACTAGCGGGGGGTCTAGCTCCTACAATGAGCAGTTCTTC	CSVGGTSGGSSSYNEQFF
TRBV7-9	14	NA	TRBJ2-7	NA	TGTGCCAGCAGCTTAGACCTGGAAGTCGACGAGCAGTACTTC	CASSLDLEVDEQYF
TRBV5-1	16	NA	TRBJ1-1	NA	TGCGCCAGCAGCTTGAATGCGGGGGCCTGGGGGACTGAAGCTTTCTTT	CASSLNAGAWGTEAFF
TRBV19	14	NA	TRBJ1-4	NA	TGTGCCAGTAGTATGGCCCGAGAGGATGAAAAACTGTTTTTT	CASSMAREDEKLFF
TRBV4-2	16	NA	TRBJ1-4	few	TGTGCCAGCAGCCAAGATACTGGATCCCAAGAAGAAAAACTGTTTTTT	CASSQDTGSQEEKLFF
TRBV6-1	16	NA	TRBJ2-2	NA	TGTGCCAGCAGTGATTTATTTGGGGGAAACGCCGGGGAGCTGTTTTTT	CASSDLFGGNAGELFF
TRBV29-1	13	NA	TRBJ1-2	NA	TGCAGCGTTGGAAGGGACGGGAACTATGGCTACACCTTC	CSVGRDGNYGYTF
TRBV5-1	16	NA	TRBJ2-3	NA	TGCGCCAGCAGCTTCTTGGGCAGGAGTGGCACAGATACGCAGTATTTT	CASSFLGRSGTDTQYF
TRBV5-1	14	NA	TRBJ2-7	once	TGCGCCAGCAGCTTGGTTGGAAGCTCCTACGAGCAGTACTTC	CASSLVGSSYEQYF
TRBV7-9	15	NA	TRBJ1-1	NA	TGTGCCAGCAGCCGGGCCGGGACGGTGAACACTGAAGCTTTCTTT	CASSRAGTVNTEAFF
TRBV10-3	14	TRBD1	TRBJ2-3	NA	TGTGCCATCAGAAGAACAGGGGAATCGGATACGCAGTATTTT	CAIRRTGESDTQYF
TRBV5-1	13	NA	TRBJ2-2	NA	TGCGCCAGCAGCCCAGGGACTACCGGGGAGCTGTTTTTT	CASSPGTTGELFF
TRBV10-3	13	NA	TRBJ2-5	few	TGTGCCATCAGACCTAGCGTAGGAGAGACCCAGTACTTC	CAIRPSVGETQYF
TRBV10-3	17	TRBD2	TRBJ2-6	few	TGTGCCATCAGTGAGCGGGGGGTCCACTCTGGGGCCAACGTCCTGACTTTC	CAISERGVHSGANVLTF
TRBV5-1	13	TRBD1	TRBJ2-7	NA	TGCGCCAGCACCGGGACAGGCAACTACGAGCAGTACTTC	CASTGTGNYEQYF
TRBV6-5	15	NA	TRBJ1-5	few	TGTGCCAGCAGCTCAAGAGGCCAGCCGGGGCAGCCCCAGCATTTT	CASSSRGQPGQPQHF
TRBV7-2	14	NA	TRBJ2-7	NA	TGTGCCAGCAGCTTACAGGGGGGATACTACGAGCAGTACTTC	CASSLQGGYYEQYF
TRBV11-2	16	NA	TRBJ1-3	NA	TGTGCCAGCAGCTTCGGGGCGAGAAGCTCTGGAAACACCATATATTTT	CASSFGARSSGNTIYF
TRBV7-2	13	NA	TRBJ2-3	once	TGTGCCAGCAGCTTAGACCCCACAGATACGCAGTATTTT	CASSLDPTDTQYF
TRBV18	13	TRBD1	TRBJ2-5	once	TGTGCCAGCTCATCCAAGGGGGCTGGGACCCAGTACTTC	CASSSKGAGTQYF
TRBV7-2	16	TRBD1	TRBJ1-5	NA	TGTGCCAGCAGCTTAGGACAGGGGGCGAGCAATCAGCCCCAGCATTTT	CASSLGQGASNQPQHF
TRBV19	15	NA	TRBJ1-4	NA	TGTGCCAGTAGTATATACGGGCGTTCTCAAGAAAAACTGTTTTTT	CASSIYGRSQEKLFF
TRBV7-9	12	NA	TRBJ2-3	NA	TGTGCCAGCAGCTTAGCGGATGGTACGCAGTATTTT	CASSLADGTQYF
TRBV11-2	12	NA	TRBJ1-1	few	TGTGCCAGCAGCTTATCGGGGACTGAAGCTTTCTTT	CASSLSGTEAFF
TRBV6-6	14	NA	TRBJ2-5	NA	TGTGCCAGCAACCCTAGGGGGGCGGGAGAGACCCAGTACTTC	CASNPRGAGETQYF
TRBV15	16	NA	TRBJ1-3	NA	TGTGCCACCAGCGCGGAGACAGTTATCTCTGGAAACACCATATATTTT	CATSAETVISGNTIYF
TRBV5-1	12	NA	TRBJ2-3	few	TGCGCCAGCAGCTTGGATCCAGATACGCAGTATTTT	CASSLDPDTQYF
TRBV7-2	15	NA	TRBJ1-4	NA	TGTGCCAGCAGCTCCCGCCGAGGGTCCAATGAAAAACTGTTTTTT	CASSSRRGSNEKLFF
TRBV6-6	16	NA	TRBJ1-6	NA	TGTGCCAGCAGTTACAATGAAGTCCCAGATAATTCACCCCTCCACTTT	CASSYNEVPDNSPLHF